The TCR beta chain described here comes from a study of blood T cell repertoires in COVID-19. Study-level information: Sites across the United States, Italy and Spain contributed samples from acute and convalescent COVID-19. Nucleic acid was either cDNA or gDNA, and it came from T cells, B-cell-depleted T cells, or PBMCs.

The CDR3 loop spans 13 amino acids. The germline V gene encodes CDR1 SGHVS and CDR2 FQNEAQ. V trimming: 5 bases; J trimming: 6 bases; junction bases outside the gene matches: 4. Source study methods: Cell counts per sample came from amplifying reference gene primers. Measured with immunoSEQ multiplex PCR; TCRdb has only the in-frame clones, and not every one. V and J calls and clone size come straight from that table; D and trimming were deduced from the DNA. Here the sample spans some 69,000 clones, over 85% being singletons. This TCR was recovered from a man in his 60s with acute or convalescent COVID-19. The chain joins TRBV7-8 to TRBJ1-5; 7 bases are a match to TRBD1. Material: peripheral blood. The CDR3 nucleotides read TGTGCCAGCAGCGCAGACAGGGCTCAGCCCCAGCATTTT. Residues: CASSADRAQPQHF.